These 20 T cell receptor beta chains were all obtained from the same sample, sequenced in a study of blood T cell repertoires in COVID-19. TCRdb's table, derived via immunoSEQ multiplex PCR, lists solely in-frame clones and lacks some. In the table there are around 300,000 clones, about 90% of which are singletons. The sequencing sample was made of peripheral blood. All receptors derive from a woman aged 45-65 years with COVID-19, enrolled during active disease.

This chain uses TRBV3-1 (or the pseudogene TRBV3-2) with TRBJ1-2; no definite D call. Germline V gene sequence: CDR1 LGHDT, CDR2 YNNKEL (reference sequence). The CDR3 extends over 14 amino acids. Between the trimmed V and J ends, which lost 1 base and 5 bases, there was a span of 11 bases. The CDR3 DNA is TGTGCCAGCAGCCAAGGTCCCAGGCATTATGGCTACACCTTC. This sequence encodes CASSQGPRHYGYTF.

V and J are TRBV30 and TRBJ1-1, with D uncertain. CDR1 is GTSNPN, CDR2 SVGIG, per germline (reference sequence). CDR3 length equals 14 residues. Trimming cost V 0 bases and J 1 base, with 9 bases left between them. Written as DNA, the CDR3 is TGTGCCTGGAGTGTACTAGGCCGGAACACTGAAGCTTTCTTT. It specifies CAWSVLGRNTEAFF.

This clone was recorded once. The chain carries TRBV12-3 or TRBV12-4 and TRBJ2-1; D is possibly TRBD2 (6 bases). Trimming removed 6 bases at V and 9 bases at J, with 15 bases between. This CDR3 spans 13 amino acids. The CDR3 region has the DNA TGTGCCAGCAGAGGGACTTCCGCGGGTGAGCAGTTCTTC. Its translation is CASRGTSAGEQFF.

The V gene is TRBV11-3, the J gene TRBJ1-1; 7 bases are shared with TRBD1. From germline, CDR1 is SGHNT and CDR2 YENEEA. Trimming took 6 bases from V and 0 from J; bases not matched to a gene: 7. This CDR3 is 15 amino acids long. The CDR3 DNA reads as TGTGCCAGCAGGGCAACCGGGACAGTGAACACTGAAGCTTTCTTT. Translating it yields CASRATGTVNTEAFF. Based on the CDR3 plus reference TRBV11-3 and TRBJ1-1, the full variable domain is EAGVVQSPRYKIIEKKQPVAFWCNPISGHNTLYWYLQNLGQGPELLIRYENEEAVDDSQLPKDRFSAERLKGVDSTLKIQPAELGDSAVYLCASRATGTVNTEAFFGQGTRLTVV.

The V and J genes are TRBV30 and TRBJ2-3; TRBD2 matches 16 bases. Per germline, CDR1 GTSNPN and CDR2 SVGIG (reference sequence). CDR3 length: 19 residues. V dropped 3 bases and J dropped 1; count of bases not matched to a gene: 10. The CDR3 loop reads CAWSRGLAGGPGGTDTQYF. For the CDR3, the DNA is TGTGCCTGGAGCCGGGGACTAGCGGGAGGGCCTGGGGGCACAGATACGCAGTATTTT.

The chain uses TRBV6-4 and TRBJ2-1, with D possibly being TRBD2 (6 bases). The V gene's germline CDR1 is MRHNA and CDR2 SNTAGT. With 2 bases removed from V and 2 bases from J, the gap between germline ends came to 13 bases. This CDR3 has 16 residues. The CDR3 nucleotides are TGTGCCAGCAGTGACCGAACGACTAGTGCCTACAATGAGCAGTTCTTC. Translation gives CASSDRTTSAYNEQFF.

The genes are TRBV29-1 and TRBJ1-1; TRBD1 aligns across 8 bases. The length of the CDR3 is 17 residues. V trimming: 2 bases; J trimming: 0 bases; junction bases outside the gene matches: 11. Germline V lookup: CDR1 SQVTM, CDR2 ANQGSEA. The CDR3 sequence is CSVEPPRTGLMNTEAFF. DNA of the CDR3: TGCAGCGTTGAACCTCCACGGACAGGGCTAATGAACACTGAAGCTTTCTTT.

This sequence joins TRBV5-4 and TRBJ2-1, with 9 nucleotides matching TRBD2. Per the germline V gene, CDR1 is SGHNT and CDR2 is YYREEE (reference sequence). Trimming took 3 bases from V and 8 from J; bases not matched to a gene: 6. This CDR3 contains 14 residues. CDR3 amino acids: CASSSGGLADEQFF. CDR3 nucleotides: TGTGCCAGCAGCTCGGGGGGACTAGCCGATGAGCAGTTCTTC.

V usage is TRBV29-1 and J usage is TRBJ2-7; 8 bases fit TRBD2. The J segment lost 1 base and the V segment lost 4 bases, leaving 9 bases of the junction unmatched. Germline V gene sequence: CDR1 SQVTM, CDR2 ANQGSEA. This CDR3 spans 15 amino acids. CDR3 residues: CSVGFSGIGSYEQYF. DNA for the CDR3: TGCAGCGTTGGCTTTAGCGGGATAGGATCCTACGAGCAGTACTTC.

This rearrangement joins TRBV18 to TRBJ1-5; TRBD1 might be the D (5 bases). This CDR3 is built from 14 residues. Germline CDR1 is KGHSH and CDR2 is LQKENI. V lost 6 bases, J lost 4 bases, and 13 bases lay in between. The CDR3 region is CASSPQGVNQPQHF. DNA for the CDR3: TGTGCCAGCTCCCCGCAGGGTGTAAATCAGCCCCAGCATTTT.

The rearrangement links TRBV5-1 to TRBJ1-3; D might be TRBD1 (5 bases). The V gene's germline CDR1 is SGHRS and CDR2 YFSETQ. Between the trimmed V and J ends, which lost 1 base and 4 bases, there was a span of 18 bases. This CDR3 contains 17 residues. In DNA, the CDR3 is TGCGCCAGCAGCTTGATGGCAGGGTTTTCATCCGGAAACACCATATATTTT. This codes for CASSLMAGFSSGNTIYF.

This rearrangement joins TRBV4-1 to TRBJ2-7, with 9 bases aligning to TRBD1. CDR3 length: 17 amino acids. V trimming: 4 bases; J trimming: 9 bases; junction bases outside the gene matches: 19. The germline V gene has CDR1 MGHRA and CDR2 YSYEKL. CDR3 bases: TGCGCCAGCAGCCCGGACGTAGGAGGGACAGGGCGACCATGGCAGTACTTC. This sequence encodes CASSPDVGGTGRPWQYF.

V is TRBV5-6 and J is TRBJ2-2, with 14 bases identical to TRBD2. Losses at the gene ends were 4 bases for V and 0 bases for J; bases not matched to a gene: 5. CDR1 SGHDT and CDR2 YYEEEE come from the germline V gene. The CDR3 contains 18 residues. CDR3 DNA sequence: TGTGCCAGCAGCCCTGGGACTAGCGGGAGTCCGAACACCGGGGAGCTGTTTTTT. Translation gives CASSPGTSGSPNTGELFF.

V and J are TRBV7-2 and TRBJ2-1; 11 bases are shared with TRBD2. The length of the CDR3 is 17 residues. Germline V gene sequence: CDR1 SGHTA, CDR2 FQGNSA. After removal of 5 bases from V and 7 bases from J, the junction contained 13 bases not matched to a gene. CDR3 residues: CASSLRLAGLDLNEQFF. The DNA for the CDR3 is TGTGCCAGCAGCCTACGACTAGCGGGGTTGGATTTGAATGAGCAGTTCTTC.

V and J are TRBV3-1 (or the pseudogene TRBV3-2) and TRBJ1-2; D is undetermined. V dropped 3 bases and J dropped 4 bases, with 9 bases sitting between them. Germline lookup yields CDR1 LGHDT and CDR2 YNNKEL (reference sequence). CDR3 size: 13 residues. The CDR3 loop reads CASSHPNAYGYTF. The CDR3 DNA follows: TGTGCCAGCAGCCACCCTAATGCCTATGGCTACACCTTC.

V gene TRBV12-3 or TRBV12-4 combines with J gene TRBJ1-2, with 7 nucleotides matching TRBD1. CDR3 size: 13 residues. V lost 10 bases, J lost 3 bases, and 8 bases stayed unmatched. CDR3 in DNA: TGTGCCACCCAACAGGGGTTGGACTATGGCTACACCTTC. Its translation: CATQQGLDYGYTF.

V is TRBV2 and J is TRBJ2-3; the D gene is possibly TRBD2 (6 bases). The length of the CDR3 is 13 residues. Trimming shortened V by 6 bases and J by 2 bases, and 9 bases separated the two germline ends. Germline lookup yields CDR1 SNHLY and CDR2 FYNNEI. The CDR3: CASRTRYTDTQYF. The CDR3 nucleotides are TGTGCCAGCAGGACTAGATACACAGATACGCAGTATTTT.

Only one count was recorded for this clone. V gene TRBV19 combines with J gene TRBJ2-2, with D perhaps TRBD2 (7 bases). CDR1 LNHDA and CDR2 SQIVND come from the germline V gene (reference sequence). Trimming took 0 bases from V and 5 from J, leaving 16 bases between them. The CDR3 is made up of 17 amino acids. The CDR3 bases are TGTGCCAGTAGTATAGATTTGGCAGGGAGGGGGACCGGGGAGCTGTTTTTT. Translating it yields CASSIDLAGRGTGELFF.

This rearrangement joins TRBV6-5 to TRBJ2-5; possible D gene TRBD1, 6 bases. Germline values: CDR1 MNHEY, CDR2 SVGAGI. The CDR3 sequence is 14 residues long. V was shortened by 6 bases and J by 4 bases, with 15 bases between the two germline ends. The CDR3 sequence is CASSLKTGRETQYF. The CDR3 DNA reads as TGTGCCAGCAGCCTTAAGACAGGCCGAGAGACCCAGTACTTC.

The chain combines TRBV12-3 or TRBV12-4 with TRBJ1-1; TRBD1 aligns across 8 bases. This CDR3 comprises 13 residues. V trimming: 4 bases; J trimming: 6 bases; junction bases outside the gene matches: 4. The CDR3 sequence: CASSYSGGAEAFF. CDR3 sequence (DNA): TGTGCCAGCAGTTATTCAGGGGGCGCTGAAGCTTTCTTT.